This is a list of T cell receptor beta chains from one sample in a study of blood T cell repertoires in COVID-19. The method was immunoSEQ multiplex PCR; TCRdb's version includes in-frame clones alone and lacks a portion of them. The sample has fewer than 120,000 clones; about 80% are singletons. What was sequenced was peripheral blood. Every receptor here comes from an elderly woman with acute or convalescent COVID-19. CDR3s include the opening cysteine and the closing phenylalanine or tryptophan. D genes are given only for firm matches. Expanded clones are given a class, and other clones once, few, many or no size at all.

TRBV5-1,TRBJ1-1,-,-,CASRPSGDTEAFF,TGCGCCAGCAGACCCTCGGGGGACACTGAAGCTTTCTTT
TRBV5-5,TRBJ2-2,-,-,CASSLGVLAGEYTGELFF,TGTGCCAGCAGCTTGGGGGTCTTGGCAGGGGAATACACCGGGGAGCTGTTTTTT
TRBV6-5,TRBJ1-5,TRBD1,-,CASTTGGDQPQHF,TGTGCCAGCACCACAGGGGGCGATCAGCCCCAGCATTTT
TRBV23-1,TRBJ2-7,-,-,CASSQGLTYEQYF,TGCGCCAGCAGTCAGGGACTTACCTACGAGCAGTACTTC
TRBV2,TRBJ2-2,-,-,CASSAVAVNTGELFF,TGTGCCAGCAGTGCCGTAGCGGTGAACACCGGGGAGCTGTTTTTT
TRBV5-1,TRBJ1-2,-,few,CATSTATNYGYTF,TGCGCCACCTCGACAGCAACCAACTATGGCTACACCTTC
TRBV28,TRBJ2-4,-,-,CASTSAEGTKNIQYF,TGTGCCAGCACCTCAGCGGAAGGAACCAAAAACATTCAGTACTTC
TRBV5-1,TRBJ2-1,TRBD2,few,CASSPGLAGVGDFYNEQFF,TGCGCCAGCAGCCCGGGACTAGCGGGAGTGGGGGACTTCTACAATGAGCAGTTCTTC
TRBV11-2,TRBJ2-1,-,-,CASSSGPANEQFF,TGTGCCAGCAGCTCTGGGCCGGCAAATGAGCAGTTCTTC
TRBV30,TRBJ1-1,TRBD1,few,CAWSGQGTEAFF,TGTGCCTGGAGTGGACAGGGCACTGAAGCTTTCTTT
TRBV19,TRBJ2-2,TRBD2,-,CASKVAGAGELFF,TGTGCCAGTAAGGTGGCGGGGGCCGGGGAGCTGTTTTTT
TRBV27,TRBJ1-2,TRBD1,few,CASSSQGAHGYTF,TGTGCCAGCAGTTCCCAGGGGGCGCATGGCTACACCTTC
TRBV3-1/TRBV3-2,TRBJ2-7,TRBD2,-,CASSQGWLAAYEQYF,TGTGCCAGCAGCCAAGGTTGGCTAGCGGCCTACGAGCAGTACTTC
TRBV5-8,TRBJ2-3,TRBD1,-,CASSFTFGQGPDTQYF,TGTGCCAGCAGCTTTACGTTCGGACAGGGGCCAGATACGCAGTATTTT
TRBV28,TRBJ2-5,TRBD1,-,CASSLGDRDLGTQYF,TGTGCCAGCAGTTTGGGAGACAGGGATCTCGGGACCCAGTACTTC
TRBV16,TRBJ2-5,-,-,CASSQGPGPTQETQYF,TGTGCCAGCAGCCAAGGGCCAGGCCCCACCCAAGAGACCCAGTACTTC